This paragraph reports one T cell receptor beta chain. Its matching antigen is unknown. The data stem from a study of long-term antiretroviral therapy in people with HIV. Overall study results and limits: Repertoires in HIV (unlike those of controls) had narrower CDR3 length ranges.

Survey-level immunoSEQ v3.0 assays were run. The data were produced by immunoSEQ multiplex PCR, yet TCRdb's version contains in-frame clones alone and is incomplete. This sample has approximately 21,000 clones, with about four fifths found just once. Germline V gives CDR1 GTSNPN, CDR2 SVGIG (reference sequence). The V gene end was trimmed by 5 bases and the J gene end by 4 bases; junction bases not matched to a gene: 8. This CDR3 is 14 amino acids long. The sample in question was unsorted PBMCs, obtained 1.5 years after starting antiretroviral therapy. The chain uses TRBV30 and TRBJ1-1, with 9 bases lining up with TRBD1. This sequence was found in a man aged 25-40 years with HIV. The CDR3 loop is CAWFLTGGRTEAFF. The CDR3 DNA is TGTGCCTGGTTTCTTACAGGGGGCCGCACTGAAGCTTTCTTT.